This T cell receptor beta chain comes out of a study of T cells in Graves' hyperthyroidism and ophthalmopathy. Overall study findings and caveats: A 13 V-J model separated ophthalmopathy from stable hyperthyroidism. The majority of expanded thyroid clonotypes above 0.001 also appeared in blood.

As for this clonotype: Its target is unknown.

TCR beta CDR3 region amplification was performed from RNA transcripts. With the HTBI primer set, the TCR CDR3 went through a first round of RT-PCR. TCRdb reprocessed the multiplex PCR reads via MiXCR and lists one record per CDR3 protein. The repertoire holds about 510,000 distinct CDR3 sequences, about 46% seen once, with about 43% in the top ten. Sequenced input: peripheral blood or thyroid tissue (not recorded which). The clonotype originates from an adult woman with Graves' disease, either hyperthyroidism or ophthalmopathy (not recorded which).

Here the CDR3 reads CASSLRGTTYGYTF. The DNA for the CDR3 is TGTGCCAGCAGCTTACGGGGCACGACCTATGGCTACACCTTC. The chain couples TRBV7-9 to TRBJ1-2; a weak D match, TRBD1 (5 bases). The V and J ends lost 2 bases and 4 bases respectively, with 11 bases between them. Looked up from germline, CDR1 is SEHNR and CDR2 is FQNEAQ (reference sequence). The CDR3 consists of 14 residues.